This T cell receptor (beta chain) comes out of a study of cytomegalovirus exposure and HLA in healthy donors. Overall study findings and caveats: Most of the TCR beta V segments (in an earlier analysis) were productive either about 87% or about 30% of the time. Presence/absence analyses rested on an assumption that sequencing depth was roughly uniform across donors.

PCR was performed using 60 Vbeta and 13 Jbeta primers. The assay was immunoSEQ multiplex PCR, and TCRdb's table has in-frame clones only and misses some. The sample yields roughly 120,000 clones, 65% to 80% seen once. As concerns this clone: The target antigen is unknown.

Germline CDR1 is SGHRS and CDR2 is YFSETQ. This CDR3 is built from 14 residues. The germline V and J ends were trimmed by 0 bases and 6 bases, with 12 bases remaining between them. The rearrangement joins TRBV5-1 to TRBJ1-2; D remains ambiguous. This receptor was obtained from a woman between 35 and 50 years old in good health and CMV-seropositive. The sample taken for sequencing was PBMCs. The DNA of the CDR3 is TGCGCCAGCAGCTTGGCAATGGGAGAGGATGGCTACACCTTC. As protein: CASSLAMGEDGYTF.